Sequencing of this T cell receptor beta chain was carried out in a study of T cell repertoires in cytomegalovirus infection. At the level of the study: Selected CMV epitopes included recently identified HLA-C-restricted ones as well as well-studied HLA-B-restricted ones. It was the public TCR beta signatures that indicated both CMV infection and matching HLA type.

General study points: Cumulative frequency (of public TCR beta family members) identified carriers of CMV plus the relevant HLA. CMV-specific HLA-C-restricted TCR beta clonotypes dominated the ex vivo response.

The CDR3 is made up of 16 amino acids. Germline CDR1 MNHEY, CDR2 SMNVEV (reference sequence). Losses at the gene ends were 6 bases for V and 4 bases for J; bases not matched to a gene: 9. Details on this clonotype: Its antigen is still unknown.

TCRdb ran MiXCR on the reads and lists one entry per CDR3 protein. This sample carries 830,000 or so distinct CDR3 sequences, roughly 33% of them seen once, and the ten largest clones take roughly 12%. This sample comprised cultured CD8+ T cells from PBMCs, obtained from culture after CMV antigen stimulation. This rearrangement joins TRBV27 to TRBJ1-4, with 9 bases identical to TRBD1. The sequence derives from a human donor in good health (CMV status not recorded). Some clones in this sample may be carry-over from other donors' samples. CDR3 nucleotide sequence: TGTGCCAGCAGCCCCGGACAGGGGTCCGGTAATGAAAAACTGTTTTTT. Translating gives CASSPGQGSGNEKLFF.